This note documents a single TCR beta chain sequence. No antigen is known for it. The primer mix had 60 Vbeta and 13 Jbeta primers. Clones were sequenced by immunoSEQ multiplex PCR, and TCRdb holds only the in-frame ones, with some missing. The table has about 160,000 clones, 82% seen once; the top ten hold approximately 11%. Germline-derived CDR1 and CDR2 are LNHDA and SQIVND (reference sequence). The CDR3 is 16 amino acids. Trimming took off 6 bases at V and 5 bases at J, with 22 bases between the two ends. These data belong to a study of cytomegalovirus exposure and HLA in healthy donors. Study observations and caveats: A later analysis found most CMV-associated TCR beta chains apparently HLA-restricted. Presence/absence analyses assumed roughly uniform sequencing depth across donors. HLA alleles showed associations with 15,000 to 20,000 TCR beta sequences in a later analysis, at a 0.05 false discovery rate. The study labeled 150 to 200 TCR beta chains cytomegalovirus-associated.

J is TRBJ1-2 and V is TRBV19, with D maybe TRBD1 (6 bases). The receptor was derived from a man aged 50-59 years in good health and CMV-seropositive. The source material was PBMCs. The CDR3 sequence is CASSPLSASGEYGYTF. In DNA, the CDR3 is TGTGCCAGTAGCCCCCTCTCAGCATCAGGGGAGTATGGCTACACCTTC.